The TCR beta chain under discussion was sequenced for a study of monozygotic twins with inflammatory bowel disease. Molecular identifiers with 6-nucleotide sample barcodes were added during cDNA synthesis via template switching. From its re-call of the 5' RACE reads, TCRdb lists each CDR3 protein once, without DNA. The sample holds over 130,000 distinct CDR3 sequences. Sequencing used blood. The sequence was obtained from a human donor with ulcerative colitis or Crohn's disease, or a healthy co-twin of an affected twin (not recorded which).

CDR3 sequence reads: CASSLRDSQGDNEQFF. The rearrangement links TRBV5-6 to TRBJ2-1; absent DNA, TCRdb's TRBD1 call cannot be checked. The V gene's germline CDR1 is SGHDT and CDR2 YYEEEE. The CDR3 has 16 residues.